This TCR beta chain was recorded in a study of CD4 T cells in relation to SARS-CoV-2 and coronaviruses. Remarks on this clone: Its cognate antigen is unknown.

The CDR3 sequence is 15 residues long. CDR1 is MNHEY and CDR2 is SVGAGI in the germline V gene. Trimming removed 9 bases from V and 2 bases from J, with 20 bases in between. Sequencing was performed with immunoSEQ multiplex PCR; in TCRdb, only in-frame clones are kept and a portion is missing. The sample contains 15,000 to 20,000 clones, roughly 73% of which appear only once. CD4+ T cells from unexposed donors were obtained before the COVID-19 pandemic (2011-2018). After approximately 10 days of culture, CD4+ T cells were isolated. The TCR comes from a human donor in good health. The genes are TRBV6-5 and TRBJ2-7; possibly TRBD1 for D (6 bases). Sequencing was performed on CD4+ T cells from PBMCs, cultured in vitro. CDR3 region: CASTPRGHKAYEQYF. The CDR3 DNA is TGTGCCAGTACCCCCCGGGGACACAAAGCCTACGAGCAGTACTTC.